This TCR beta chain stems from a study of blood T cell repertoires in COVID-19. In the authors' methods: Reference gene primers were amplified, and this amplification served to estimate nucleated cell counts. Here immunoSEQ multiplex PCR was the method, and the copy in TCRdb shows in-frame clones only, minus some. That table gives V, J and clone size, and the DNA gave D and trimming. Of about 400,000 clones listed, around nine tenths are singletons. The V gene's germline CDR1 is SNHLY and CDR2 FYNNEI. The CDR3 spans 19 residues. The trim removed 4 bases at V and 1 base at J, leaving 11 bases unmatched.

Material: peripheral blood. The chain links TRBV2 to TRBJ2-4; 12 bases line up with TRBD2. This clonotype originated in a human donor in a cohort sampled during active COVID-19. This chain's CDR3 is CASSVGTSGWGVAKNIQYF. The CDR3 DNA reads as TGTGCCAGCAGTGTTGGGACTAGCGGGTGGGGCGTCGCCAAAAACATTCAGTACTTC.